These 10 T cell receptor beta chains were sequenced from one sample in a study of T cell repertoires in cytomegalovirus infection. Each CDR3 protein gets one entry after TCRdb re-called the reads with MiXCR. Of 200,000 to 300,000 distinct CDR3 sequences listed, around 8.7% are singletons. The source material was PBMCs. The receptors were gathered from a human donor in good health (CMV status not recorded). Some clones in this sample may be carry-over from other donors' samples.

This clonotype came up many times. The CDR3 region has the DNA TGTGCCAGCAACCTAGCGGGCACAGATACGCAGTATTTT. Its protein product is CASNLAGTDTQYF. This chain uses TRBV7-9 with TRBJ2-3; 7 nucleotides agree with TRBD2. CDR3 size: 13 residues. Germline CDR1 reads SEHNR; CDR2 reads FQNEAQ (reference sequence). The trim removed 7 bases at V and 1 base at J, leaving 2 bases unmatched.

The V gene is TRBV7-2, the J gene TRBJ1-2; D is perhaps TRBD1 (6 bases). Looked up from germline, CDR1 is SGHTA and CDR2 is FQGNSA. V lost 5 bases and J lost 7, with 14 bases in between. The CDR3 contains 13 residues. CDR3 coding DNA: TGTGCCAGCAGCCACTCTGGGGGGCTTGGCTACACCTTC. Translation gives CASSHSGGLGYTF.

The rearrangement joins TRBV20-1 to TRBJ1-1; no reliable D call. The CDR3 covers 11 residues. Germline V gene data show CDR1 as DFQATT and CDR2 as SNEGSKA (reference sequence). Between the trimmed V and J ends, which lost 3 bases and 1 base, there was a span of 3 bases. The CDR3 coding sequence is TGCAGTGCTAGTCAGAACACTGAAGCTTTCTTT. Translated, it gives CSASQNTEAFF.

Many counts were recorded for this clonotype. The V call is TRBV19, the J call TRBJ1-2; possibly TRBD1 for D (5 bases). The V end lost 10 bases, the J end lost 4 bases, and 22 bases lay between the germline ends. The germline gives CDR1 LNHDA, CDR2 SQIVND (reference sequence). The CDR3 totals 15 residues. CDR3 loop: CAIRIKRGNFYGYTF. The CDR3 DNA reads TGTGCCATCCGGATCAAAAGGGGAAACTTCTATGGCTACACCTTC.

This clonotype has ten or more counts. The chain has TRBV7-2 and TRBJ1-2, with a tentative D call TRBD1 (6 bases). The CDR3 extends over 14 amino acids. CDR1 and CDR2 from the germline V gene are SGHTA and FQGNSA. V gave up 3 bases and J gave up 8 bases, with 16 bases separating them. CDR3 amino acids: CASSLDSSLRGYTF. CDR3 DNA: TGTGCCAGCAGCTTGGACAGTAGTTTAAGGGGCTACACCTTC.

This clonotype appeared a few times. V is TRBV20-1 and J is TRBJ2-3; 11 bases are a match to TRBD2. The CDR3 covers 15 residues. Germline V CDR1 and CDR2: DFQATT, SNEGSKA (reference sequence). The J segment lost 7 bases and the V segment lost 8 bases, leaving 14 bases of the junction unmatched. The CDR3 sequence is CSTSGTSGRVYTQYF. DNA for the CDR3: TGCAGTACATCCGGGACTAGCGGCAGAGTTTATACGCAGTATTTT.

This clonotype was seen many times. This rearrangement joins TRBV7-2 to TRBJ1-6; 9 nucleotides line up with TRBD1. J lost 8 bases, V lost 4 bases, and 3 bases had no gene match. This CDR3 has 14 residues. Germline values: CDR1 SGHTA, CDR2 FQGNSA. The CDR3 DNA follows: TGTGCCAGCAGCTCCCGGACAGGGGATTCACCCCTCCACTTT. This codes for CASSSRTGDSPLHF.

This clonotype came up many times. The CDR3 bases are TGTGCCAGCAGCCAGCCGGGACAGGGGGCTGAAGCTTTCTTT. Translating it yields CASSQPGQGAEAFF. The chain combines TRBV7-2 with TRBJ1-1; TRBD1 agrees at 11 bases. Per the germline V gene, CDR1 is SGHTA and CDR2 is FQGNSA. The ends lost 5 bases at V and 6 bases at J; junction bases unmatched: 5. The CDR3 contains 14 residues.

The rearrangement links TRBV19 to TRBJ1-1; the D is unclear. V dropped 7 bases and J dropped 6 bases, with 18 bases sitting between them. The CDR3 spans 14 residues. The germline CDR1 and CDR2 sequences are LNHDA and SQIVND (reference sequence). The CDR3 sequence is CASKPSWTVAEAFF. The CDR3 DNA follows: TGTGCCAGTAAACCTTCTTGGACTGTAGCTGAAGCTTTCTTT. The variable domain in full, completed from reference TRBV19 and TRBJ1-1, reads DGGITQSPKYLFRKEGQNVTLSCEQNLNHDAMYWYRQDPGQGLRLIYYSQIVNDFQKGDIAEGYSVSREKKESFPLTVTSAQKNPTAFYLCASKPSWTVAEAFFGQGTRLTVV.

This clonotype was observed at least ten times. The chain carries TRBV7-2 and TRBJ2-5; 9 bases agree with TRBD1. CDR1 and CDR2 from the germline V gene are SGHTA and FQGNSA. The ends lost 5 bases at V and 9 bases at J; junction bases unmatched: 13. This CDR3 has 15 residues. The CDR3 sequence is CASSRRTGAPWAQYF. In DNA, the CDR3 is TGTGCCAGCAGCCGTAGGACAGGGGCCCCCTGGGCCCAGTACTTC.